These 10 T cell receptor beta chains share one sample of origin, sequenced in a study of beta chain features in type 1 diabetes. As every portion of the isolated RNA was reverse transcribed, the sequencing read expressed TCRB transcripts. Sequencing was performed with immunoSEQ multiplex PCR; in TCRdb, only in-frame clones are kept and a portion is missing. The table shows some 360,000 clones, with 15% to 20% occurring only once. Sequenced sample: naive CD4+ T cells from blood. These receptor sequences come from a woman between 18 and 29 years old in good health.

This clone has a handful of counts. V gene TRBV7-2 combines with J gene TRBJ2-5, with 8 bases identical to TRBD1. CDR1 is SGHTA and CDR2 is FQGNSA in the germline V gene. J gave up 6 bases and V 5 bases, and 5 bases lay outside the gene matches. This CDR3 contains 13 residues. The CDR3 is CASSPDRGQTQYF. CDR3 coding DNA: TGTGCCAGCAGCCCTGACAGGGGCCAGACCCAGTACTTC.

This clone turned up a few times. This chain links TRBV5-4 with TRBJ2-2, with a possible D match to TRBD1 (5 bases). The CDR3 runs to 15 residues. Germline assignment: CDR1 SGHNT and CDR2 YYREEE (reference sequence). V was trimmed by 0 bases and J by 1 base, leaving 7 bases between them. This CDR3 is CASSLDRQNTGELFF. CDR3 coding DNA: TGTGCCAGCAGCTTGGACAGGCAGAACACCGGGGAGCTGTTTTTT. The whole variable domain, filled in from reference TRBV5-4 and TRBJ2-2, reads ETGVTQSPTHLIKTRGQQVTLRCSSQSGHNTVSWYQQALGQGPQFIFQYYREEENGRGNFPPRFSGLQFPNYSSELNVNALELDDSALYLCASSLDRQNTGELFFGEGSRLTVL.

This clone was detected only a few times. This chain connects TRBV5-6 to TRBJ1-6, with 8 positions matching TRBD1. Germline lookup yields CDR1 SGHDT and CDR2 YYEEEE. The CDR3 is made up of 16 amino acids. The V and J ends lost 4 bases and 10 bases, in that order; junction bases with no gene match: 13. The CDR3 coding sequence is TGTGCCAGCAGCATCTCCCCGGACAGGGTAATATCACCCCTCCACTTT. Residues: CASSISPDRVISPLHF.

Turning to this clone: This sample also contains other DNA sequences that code for the same CDR3. V and J are TRBV7-2 and TRBJ1-1; possibly TRBD1 for D (5 bases). Trimming pared 5 bases from V and 1 base from J, leaving 8 bases between. Germline CDR1 reads SGHTA; CDR2 reads FQGNSA. The length of the CDR3 is 13 residues. The CDR3 sequence is CASSTQGNTEAFF. The CDR3 region has the DNA TGTGCCAGCAGCACTCAGGGGAACACTGAAGCTTTCTTT.

This clone has a handful of counts. The chain carries TRBV13 and TRBJ2-7; D call uncertain. The CDR3 covers 14 residues. Germline CDR1 PRHDT, CDR2 FYEKMQ (reference sequence). The V end was cut by 2 bases, the J end by 0 bases, with 8 bases between. DNA for the CDR3: TGTGCCAGCAGCTTACCCCTGAGCTCCTACGAGCAGTACTTC. As protein: CASSLPLSSYEQYF.

The chain carries TRBV2 and TRBJ2-7, with D perhaps matching TRBD1 (5 bases). Deletions cut 2 bases from V and 4 bases from J, with 12 bases between. The CDR3 spans 14 residues. In germline, CDR1 is SNHLY, CDR2 FYNNEI. The CDR3: CASSEQGSRYEQYF. CDR3 DNA: TGTGCCAGCAGTGAACAGGGTAGTAGGTACGAGCAGTACTTC.

This clone occurred a few times. The chain carries TRBV4-1 and TRBJ2-7, with TRBD2 as a possible D gene (5 bases). Trimming left V 1 base short and J 3 bases short, with 13 bases between. The CDR3 covers 15 residues. Germline V gene sequence: CDR1 MGHRA, CDR2 YSYEKL. The CDR3 sequence: CASSQVGLGGYEQYF. The CDR3 DNA follows: TGCGCCAGCAGCCAAGTTGGCCTAGGAGGCTACGAGCAGTACTTC.

This clone was seen more than once but under ten times. The chain uses TRBV29-1 and TRBJ2-2, with 11 positions matching TRBD1. The CDR3 runs 14 residues. The V segment lost 6 bases and the J segment 5 bases; nucleotides outside the gene matches: 5. CDR1 SQVTM and CDR2 ANQGSEA come from the germline V gene. CDR3 loop: CSVKGTGGTGELFF. The CDR3 nucleotides are TGCAGCGTAAAAGGGACAGGGGGGACCGGGGAGCTGTTTTTT.

This chain joins TRBV7-9 and TRBJ2-5; 8 bases are a match to TRBD1. Germline V CDR1 and CDR2: SEHNR, FQNEAQ (reference sequence). V shed 1 base, J shed 2 bases, and the junction held 6 bases outside the gene matches. This CDR3 has 16 amino acids. CDR3 residues: CASSLGRTGLQETQYF. The CDR3 bases are TGTGCCAGCAGCTTAGGTCGGACAGGGTTACAAGAGACCCAGTACTTC.

This clone appeared a few times. The V call is TRBV6-5, the J call TRBJ1-1, with 10 nucleotides matching TRBD1. CDR1 is MNHEY and CDR2 is SVGAGI in the germline V gene. The CDR3 has 14 amino acids. V shed 6 bases, J shed 3 bases, and the junction held 4 bases outside the gene matches. The DNA for the CDR3 is TGTGCCAGCAGCACTGGACAGGGGGACACTGAAGCTTTCTTT. This codes for CASSTGQGDTEAFF.